Listed below are T cell receptor beta chains from one sample, sequenced in a study of blood T cells in healthy people across ages. MiXCR, run by TCRdb on the 5' RACE reads, gives a single entry per CDR3 protein. The sample lists some 1.8 million distinct CDR3 sequences; roughly two fifths were seen once. Sequencing was performed on blood. These receptors were taken from a human donor in good health. The CDR3 runs from the conserved cysteine through the conserved F or W. The D gene is left open where the match is weak. Clone size, where shown, is once, few, many, or a class for clones that have expanded.

abundance	d_gene	v_gene	j_gene	CDR3aa	CDR3nt
many	NA	TRBV27	TRBJ1-5	CASSLSAGNQPQHF	TGTGCCAGCAGTTTATCGGCAGGGAATCAGCCCCAGCATTTT
few	NA	TRBV6-2/TRBV6-3	TRBJ2-6	CASSYEAGANVLTF	TGTGCCAGCAGTTACGAGGCCGGGGCCAACGTCCTGACTTTC
many	TRBD2	TRBV5-4	TRBJ2-3	CASSGVVGLAGGLDTQYF	TGTGCCAGCAGCGGAGTAGTCGGACTAGCGGGGGGGCTAGATACGCAGTATTTT
few	NA	TRBV5-6	TRBJ1-2	CASSLVSDGYTF	TGTGCCAGCAGCTTGGTCAGTGACGGCTACACCTTC
few	NA	TRBV6-2/TRBV6-3	TRBJ2-1	CASSQQTQYNEQFF	TGTGCCAGCAGTCAACAGACGCAGTACAATGAGCAGTTCTTC
NA	TRBD1	TRBV6-2/TRBV6-3	TRBJ1-2	CASSRQKGQGQGGYTF	TGTGCCAGCAGCCGACAGAAAGGACAGGGCCAAGGAGGCTACACCTTC
NA	NA	TRBV12-5	TRBJ2-2	CASKQGVAGELFF	TGTGCTAGCAAACAGGGAGTTGCCGGGGAGCTGTTTTTT
many	NA	TRBV4-3	TRBJ1-2	CASSPGSANYGYTF	TGCGCCAGCAGCCCGGGCTCAGCTAACTATGGCTACACCTTC
once	TRBD1	TRBV6-2/TRBV6-3	TRBJ1-4	CASSYSRPGQEEKLFF	TGTGCCAGCAGTTACTCGCGTCCGGGACAGGAGGAAAAACTGTTTTTT
NA	NA	TRBV12-3/TRBV12-4	TRBJ2-5	CASSYISGETQYF	TGTGCCAGCAGTTACATCTCCGGGGAGACCCAGTACTTC
NA	TRBD1	TRBV7-9	TRBJ2-1	CASSLVPGTDSYNEQFF	TGTGCCAGCAGCTTAGTCCCCGGGACAGACAGCTACAATGAGCAGTTCTTC
many	TRBD1	TRBV29-1	TRBJ2-7	CSVAGTGYEQYF	TGCAGCGTTGCCGGGACAGGCTACGAGCAGTACTTC
NA	TRBD1	TRBV5-1	TRBJ2-4	CASRTGQGAGEQYF	TGCGCCAGCAGGACGGGACAGGGGGCTGGTGAGCAGTACTTC
NA	NA	TRBV10-3	TRBJ2-1	CATRPWGINEQFF	TGTGCCACGCGTCCTTGGGGCATCAATGAGCAGTTCTTC
NA	NA	TRBV27	TRBJ1-4	CASTNSATNEKLFF	TGTGCCAGCACCAACTCGGCAACTAATGAAAAACTGTTTTTT
few	TRBD1	TRBV7-2	TRBJ2-5	CASSLLGGRQETQYF	TGTGCCAGCAGCTTATTAGGGGGCCGGCAAGAGACCCAGTACTTC
once	NA	TRBV18	TRBJ2-2	CTSSAGTPNTGELFF	TGTACCAGCTCGGCGGGAACACCGAACACCGGGGAGCTGTTTTTT
NA	NA	TRBV7-9	TRBJ1-2	CASSYVRGAGSNYGYTF	TGTGCCAGCAGCTACGTTAGGGGGGCTGGCTCTAACTATGGCTACACCTTC
few	NA	TRBV6-6	TRBJ1-1	CASSGVYTENTEAFF	TGTGCCAGCAGTGGGGTTTACACAGAGAACACTGAAGCTTTCTTT
few	NA	TRBV5-6	TRBJ2-1	CASSLAPPGSPAMDYNEQFF	TGTGCCAGCAGCTTGGCCCCACCTGGGTCTCCGGCTATGGACTACAATGAGCAGTTCTTC
NA	NA	TRBV6-1	TRBJ1-2	CASRVLKLEDYGYTF	TGTGCCAGCAGAGTCCTAAAACTGGAAGACTATGGCTACACCTTC
NA	NA	TRBV6-5	TRBJ2-1	CASRKRRGNEQFF	TGTGCCAGCAGAAAAAGGAGGGGCAATGAGCAGTTCTTC
NA	NA	TRBV4-3	TRBJ2-3	CASSPPGAPDTQYF	TGCGCCAGCAGCCCACCTGGGGCCCCAGATACGCAGTATTTT
few	TRBD2	TRBV2	TRBJ2-7	CASKTQLAGYEQYF	TGTGCCAGCAAGACCCAGCTAGCGGGGTACGAGCAGTACTTC
NA	NA	TRBV6-2/TRBV6-3	TRBJ2-4	CASSFSTQGGGGDIQYF	TGTGCCAGCAGTTTCTCAACACAGGGAGGTGGAGGAGACATTCAGTACTTC
many	NA	TRBV7-2	TRBJ2-5	CASSLSSGETQYF	TGTGCCAGCAGCTTATCCAGCGGTGAGACCCAGTACTTC
NA	NA	TRBV5-1	TRBJ2-3	CASSPFSTDTQYF	TGCGCCAGCAGCCCTTTTAGCACAGATACGCAGTATTTT
NA	TRBD1	TRBV10-3	TRBJ1-5	CAIRDRDNQPQHF	TGTGCCATCAGAGACAGGGACAATCAGCCCCAGCATTTT
few	NA	TRBV20-1	TRBJ2-1	CSARDGGPYNEQFF	TGCAGTGCTAGAGACGGGGGCCCCTACAATGAGCAGTTCTTC
NA	NA	TRBV20-1	TRBJ2-4	CSATWGPSVTYEQYF	TGCAGTGCTACCTGGGGGCCTAGCGTCACCTACGAGCAATACTTC
NA	NA	TRBV9	TRBJ2-7	CASSVAGDSETYEQYF	TGTGCCAGCAGCGTAGCCGGCGACAGTGAAACCTACGAGCAGTACTTC
few	NA	TRBV30	TRBJ2-7	CAPPLGRNEQYF	TGTGCCCCCCCCCTGGGGCGGAACGAGCAGTACTTC
NA	TRBD1	TRBV5-1	TRBJ1-2	CASSQQGGEGYTF	TGCGCCAGCAGCCAACAGGGGGGTGAGGGCTACACCTTC
few	NA	TRBV7-2	TRBJ2-7	CASSSRLTRSYEQYF	TGTGCCAGCAGTTCTAGGCTCACCCGCTCCTACGAGCAGTACTTC
NA	TRBD2	TRBV29-1	TRBJ2-1	CSVVERGGEQFF	TGCAGCGTCGTGGAGCGGGGGGGTGAGCAGTTCTTC
few	TRBD2	TRBV12-3/TRBV12-4	TRBJ2-4	CASRGGVAKNIQYF	TGTGCCAGCAGGGGAGGGGTAGCCAAAAACATTCAGTACTTC
few	TRBD2	TRBV5-1	TRBJ2-7	CASSAVREGVSTYEQYF	TGCGCCAGCAGCGCAGTCCGGGAGGGGGTTTCGACGTACGAGCAGTACTTC
few	TRBD1	TRBV7-8	TRBJ2-1	CASSQGTGLESYNEQFF	TGTGCCAGCAGCCAAGGGACAGGGCTCGAATCCTACAATGAGCAGTTCTTC
NA	TRBD2	TRBV6-2/TRBV6-3	TRBJ2-5	CASSYPFRLAGVYNEQYF	TGTGCCAGCAGTTACCCCTTCCGTCTAGCGGGGGTCTACAATGAGCAGTACTTC
NA	NA	TRBV7-2	TRBJ2-1	CASSLSTGDYNEQFF	TGTGCCAGCAGCTTATCCACGGGGGACTACAATGAGCAGTTCTTC
few	TRBD2	TRBV4-1	TRBJ2-1	CASTAGGDYNEQFF	TGCGCCAGCACAGCGGGGGGTGACTACAATGAGCAGTTCTTC
NA	NA	TRBV4-2	TRBJ1-2	CASSQDVRLSNYGYTF	TGTGCCAGCAGCCAAGATGTCAGGTTATCTAACTATGGCTACACCTTC